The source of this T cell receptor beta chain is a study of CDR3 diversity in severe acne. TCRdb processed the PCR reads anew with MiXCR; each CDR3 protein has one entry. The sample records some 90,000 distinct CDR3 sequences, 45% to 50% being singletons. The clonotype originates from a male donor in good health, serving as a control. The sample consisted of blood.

The CDR3 nucleotides read TGTGCCAGCAGTTCACCCGGGACAGGGTATGGCTACACCTTC. Residues: CASSSPGTGYGYTF. The chain links TRBV25-1 to TRBJ1-2, with TRBD1 identical over 9 bases. The CDR3 runs to 14 residues. The ends lost 5 bases at V and 5 bases at J; junction bases unmatched: 6. Germline V CDR1 and CDR2: MGHDK, SYGVNS.